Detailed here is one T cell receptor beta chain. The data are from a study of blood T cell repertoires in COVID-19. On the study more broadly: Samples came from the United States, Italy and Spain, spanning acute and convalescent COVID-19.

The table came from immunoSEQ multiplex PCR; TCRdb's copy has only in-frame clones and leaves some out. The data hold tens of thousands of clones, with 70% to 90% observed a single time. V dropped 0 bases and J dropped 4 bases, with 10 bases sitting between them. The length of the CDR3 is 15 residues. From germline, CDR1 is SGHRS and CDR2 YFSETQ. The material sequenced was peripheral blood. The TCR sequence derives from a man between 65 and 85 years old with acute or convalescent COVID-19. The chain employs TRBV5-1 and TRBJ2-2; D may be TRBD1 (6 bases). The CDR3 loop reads CASSLGQGLTGELFF. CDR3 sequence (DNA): TGCGCCAGCAGCTTGGGGCAGGGGCTCACCGGGGAGCTGTTTTTT.